This T cell receptor beta chain is from a study of blood T cell repertoires in COVID-19. Study in general: T cells, B-cell-depleted T cells, or PBMCs supplied cDNA or gDNA.

J gave up 2 bases and V 3 bases, and 6 bases lay outside the gene matches. The germline gives CDR1 LGHNA, CDR2 YNFKEQ. The CDR3 is made up of 15 amino acids. Authors' analysis steps: Estimation of nucleated cell counts was performed using reference gene primer amplification. This table comes from immunoSEQ multiplex PCR, and its TCRdb copy is limited to in-frame clones, with some not included. From that table come the V and J calls and clone size; the DNA was used to work out D and trimming. In the table there are 330,000 or so clones, approximately 90% of which are singletons. It was during active infection that Seattle patients were enrolled and then longitudinally followed.

The V gene is TRBV4-2, the J gene TRBJ2-7; the match to TRBD1 covers 8 bases. The clonotype comes from a man aged 25-40 years with COVID-19, enrolled during active disease. Material for sequencing was peripheral blood. The CDR3 DNA reads TGTGCCAGCAGCCAGCAGACAGGGGCTCCCTACGAGCAGTACTTC. This gives the protein CASSQQTGAPYEQYF.